This T cell receptor beta chain was captured in a study of T cell repertoires in cytomegalovirus infection. On the study more broadly: Public signatures in TCR beta pointed to CMV infection and matching HLA type.

From germline, CDR1 is SEHNR and CDR2 FQNEAQ (reference sequence). The CDR3 extends over 13 amino acids. The germline V and J ends were trimmed by 5 bases and 7 bases, with 14 bases remaining between them. General observations from the study: Across the ex vivo response, the dominant clonotypes were HLA-C-restricted CMV-specific TCR beta clonotypes. Using cumulative public TCR beta family frequency, the authors identified those who carried CMV together with the relevant HLA.

Each CDR3 protein gets one entry after TCRdb re-called the reads with MiXCR. This sample has fewer than 550,000 distinct CDR3 sequences; about 15% occur once, and the top ten carry around 25%. Remarks on this clonotype: Its antigen is still unknown.

This clonotype originated in a human donor in good health (CMV status not recorded). Some clones in this sample may be carry-over from other donors' samples. The sequenced material came from CD8+ T cells from PBMCs. The rearrangement uses TRBV7-9 and TRBJ1-1; maybe TRBD1 (5 bases). The DNA of the CDR3 is TGTGCCAGCAGCCTTGTCACAGGCGATGAAGCTTTCTTT. Translating gives CASSLVTGDEAFF.